Shown below are 17 T cell receptor beta chains from a single sample sequenced in a study of blood T cell repertoires in COVID-19. Assay used: immunoSEQ multiplex PCR; TCRdb lists only in-frame clones, some missing. This table holds 250,000 to 300,000 clones, around 80% found once. The sequencing sample was made of PBMCs or T cells enriched from blood (not recorded which). The receptors derive from a man aged 25-45 years with acute COVID-19.

J is TRBJ2-3 and V is TRBV7-8, with D perhaps matching TRBD2 (6 bases). Germline V gene sequence: CDR1 SGHVS, CDR2 FQNEAQ. V lost 5 bases to trimming and J lost 3 bases, with 15 bases between them. This CDR3 has 15 amino acids. Here the CDR3 reads CASSPLGGATDTQYF. The CDR3 coding sequence is TGTGCCAGCAGCCCACTCGGGGGAGCGACAGATACGCAGTATTTT.

This chain links TRBV19 with TRBJ2-1; TRBD1 might be the D (7 bases). V was pared by 4 bases and J by 4 bases, with 17 bases between. The CDR3 extends over 16 amino acids. The germline gives CDR1 LNHDA, CDR2 SQIVND (reference sequence). DNA for the CDR3: TGTGCCAGTAGTAACTCAGGGGGGAGGACATACAATGAGCAGTTCTTC. Translation: CASSNSGGRTYNEQFF.

The chain recombines TRBV19 with TRBJ1-3; TRBD1 matches 7 bases. Germline CDR1 and CDR2: LNHDA and SQIVND (reference sequence). V was clipped by 11 bases and J by 4 bases; unmatched bases: 2. The CDR3 runs 11 residues. The CDR3 here is CAGTEGNTIYF. CDR3 DNA: TGTGCCGGGACAGAAGGAAACACCATATATTTT.

The V gene is TRBV20-1, the J gene TRBJ1-1; D gene unclear. CDR1 is DFQATT, CDR2 SNEGSKA, per germline (reference sequence). V was clipped by 6 bases and J by 3 bases, with 8 bases between them. This CDR3 comprises 11 residues. The CDR3 DNA is TGCAGTGCCCTCGACTACACTGAAGCTTTCTTT. It translates to CSALDYTEAFF.

This clone was detected once. The chain couples TRBV7-6 to TRBJ2-5, with no clear D. The V end lost 5 bases, the J end lost 5 bases, and 9 bases lay between the germline ends. The CDR3 contains 12 residues. Germline V gives CDR1 SGHVS, CDR2 FNYEAQ. The CDR3 region is CASSPTGETQYF. The CDR3, as DNA: TGTGCCAGCAGCCCGACCGGGGAGACCCAGTACTTC.

The rearrangement uses TRBV7-9 and TRBJ1-6; 10 nucleotides agree with TRBD1. CDR3 length: 15 amino acids. CDR1 and CDR2 (germline): SEHNR, FQNEAQ (reference sequence). With V trimmed by 3 bases and J by 7 bases, 3 bases remained unmatched. The CDR3 loop is CASSFDRGRNSPLHF. In DNA form, the CDR3 reads TGTGCCAGCAGCTTCGACAGGGGGCGGAATTCACCCCTCCACTTT.

The chain links TRBV27 to TRBJ2-3; 7 bases agree with TRBD1. Germline trimming cut 4 bases from V and 1 base from J; bases unmatched to any gene: 11. Per the germline V gene, CDR1 is MNHEY and CDR2 is SMNVEV (reference sequence). The CDR3 contains 17 residues. The CDR3 nucleotides are TGTGCCAGCAGTTCTCCAAACAGGGGCGTGGGCACAGATACGCAGTATTTT. Its protein product is CASSSPNRGVGTDTQYF.

A word on this clone: Other DNA sequences of this sample code for an identical CDR3. V gene TRBV12-3 or TRBV12-4 combines with J gene TRBJ2-2, with unresolved D. V was shortened by 3 bases and J by 4 bases, with 3 bases between the two germline ends. The CDR3 loop spans 12 amino acids. The CDR3 protein is CASSFGTGELFF. The DNA of the CDR3 is TGTGCCAGCAGTTTCGGCACCGGGGAGCTGTTTTTT.

The chain joins TRBV29-1 to TRBJ1-5; 7 bases agree with TRBD1. Unmatched junction bases numbered 7, after V lost 6 bases and J lost 5 bases. Per germline, CDR1 SQVTM and CDR2 ANQGSEA. The CDR3 runs 13 residues. In nucleotides, the CDR3 is TGCAGCGTCGCAGGGGGTGTCGATCAGCCCCAGCATTTT. Its protein is CSVAGGVDQPQHF. Full variable domain (rest looked up from reference TRBV29-1 and TRBJ1-5): SAVISQKPSRDICQRGTSLTIQCQVDSQVTMMFWYRQQPGQSLTLIATANQGSEATYESGFVIDKFPISRPNLTFSTLTVSNMSPEDSSIYLCSVAGGVDQPQHFGDGTRLSIL.

This chain uses TRBV4-3 with TRBJ1-1, with D unresolved. Per the germline V gene, CDR1 is LGHNA and CDR2 is YSLEER. The CDR3 totals 14 residues. Deletions cut 0 bases from V and 1 base from J, with 6 bases between. The CDR3 coding sequence is TGCGCCAGCAGCCAAGAGGGCGCGAACACTGAAGCTTTCTTT. This gives the protein CASSQEGANTEAFF.

The rearrangement uses TRBV9 and TRBJ2-1; a possible D gene is TRBD2 (5 bases). Deletions cut 7 bases from V and 6 bases from J, with 23 bases between. There are 16 residues in the CDR3. The germline CDR1 and CDR2 sequences are SGDLS and YYNGEE. CDR3 region: CASAVMGGSLGNEQFF. CDR3 bases: TGTGCCAGCGCCGTCATGGGCGGGTCATTAGGCAATGAGCAGTTCTTC. The entire variable domain, with the rest obtained from reference TRBV9 and TRBJ2-1, is as follows: DSGVTQTPKHLITATGQRVTLRCSPRSGDLSVYWYQQSLDQGLQFLIQYYNGEERAKGNILERFSAQQFPDLHSELNLSSLELGDSALYFCASAVMGGSLGNEQFFGPGTRLTVL.

This chain uses TRBV7-2 with TRBJ2-4; maybe TRBD2 (6 bases). There are 14 residues in the CDR3. Looked up from germline, CDR1 is SGHTA and CDR2 is FQGNSA. Between the trimmed V and J ends, which lost 0 bases and 4 bases, there was a span of 7 bases. In nucleotides, the CDR3 is TGTGCCAGCAGCTTAGCAGGACTAAAAAACATTCAGTACTTC. Protein: CASSLAGLKNIQYF. The full variable domain, rest sourced from reference TRBV7-2 and TRBJ2-4, is GAGVSQSPSNKVTEKGKDVELRCDPISGHTALYWYRQSLGQGLEFLIYFQGNSAPDKSGLPSDRFSAERTGGSVSTLTIQRTQQEDSAVYLCASSLAGLKNIQYFGAGTRLSVL.

DNA of the CDR3: TGTGCCAGCAGTGACGGCCTAGCCGGCGAGCAGTACGTC. Protein: CASSDGLAGEQYV. V usage is TRBV6-1 and J usage is TRBJ2-7, with D possibly being TRBD2 (5 bases). V was trimmed by 3 bases and J by 6 bases, leaving 12 bases between them. The CDR3 totals 13 residues. CDR1 MNHNS and CDR2 SASEGT come from the germline V gene.

This clone appeared a single time. V is TRBV7-3 and J is TRBJ2-1; 10 nucleotides align to TRBD2. V shed 4 bases and J 6 bases; nucleotides not matched to a gene: 6. Germline V gives CDR1 SGHTA, CDR2 FQGTGA. The CDR3 consists of 15 residues. The CDR3 spells CASSSGRTSGNEQFF. The DNA for the CDR3 is TGTGCCAGCAGCTCCGGAAGGACTAGCGGCAATGAGCAGTTCTTC.

The chain combines TRBV28 with TRBJ1-2, with D possibly matching TRBD1 (6 bases). The CDR3 is 14 residues long. Per germline, CDR1 MDHEN and CDR2 SYDVKM. Trimming left V 1 base short and J 3 bases short, with 9 bases between. CDR3 DNA sequence: TGTGCCAGCAGTTTATCCGCAGGGGACTATGGCTACACCTTC. Translation: CASSLSAGDYGYTF.

The CDR3 protein is CASSPTDWGNTIYF. In DNA form, the CDR3 reads TGTGCCAGCAGCCCGACAGATTGGGGAAACACCATATATTTT. The chain employs TRBV7-6 and TRBJ1-3; tentative D call: TRBD1 (5 bases). The CDR3 spans 14 residues. V was cut by 5 bases and J by 4 bases, with 12 bases left in between. Germline assignment: CDR1 SGHVS and CDR2 FNYEAQ.

The V gene is TRBV5-6, the J gene TRBJ1-1, with D perhaps TRBD1 (6 bases). V gave up 4 bases and J gave up 4 bases, with 11 bases separating them. The germline gives CDR1 SGHDT, CDR2 YYEEEE. This CDR3 comprises 13 residues. The CDR3 nucleotides are TGTGCCAGCAGCCAAGGACAGCCCACTGAAGCTTTCTTT. Translation: CASSQGQPTEAFF.